These T cell receptor beta chains were read from a single sample in a study of T cell changes during pregnancy in multiple sclerosis. The protocol was immunoSEQ multiplex PCR, while the TCRdb copy is restricted to in-frame clones and leaves out a portion. The repertoire includes around 80,000 clones, about 94% of them detected once, and more than 0.85% sits in the top ten. The sequences come from peripheral blood, collected in the second trimester of pregnancy. Every receptor here comes from a female donor in good health, enrolled as a control in a pregnancy study. CDR3s include the opening cysteine and the closing phenylalanine or tryptophan. D genes are given only for firm matches. Clone size appears in some rows only: once, few, many, or a class for an expanded clone.

TRBJ2-5	TRBD2	-	TRBV5-1	TGCGCCAGCAGCCCCCCGGAAAGCGGGAGAGGTCAAGAGACCCAGTACTTC	CASSPPESGRGQETQYF
TRBJ1-1	TRBD1	-	TRBV7-9	TGTGCCAGCAGCCTCACAGGGGCGCCTGAAGCTTTCTTT	CASSLTGAPEAFF
TRBJ2-7	-	few	TRBV9	TGTGCCAGCAGCGTAGGACAGGAGAGCTCCTACGAGCAGTACTTC	CASSVGQESSYEQYF
TRBJ2-2	-	-	TRBV4-1	TGCGCCAGCAGCCAGGACTCACGGGGGACCGGGGAGCTGTTTTTT	CASSQDSRGTGELFF
TRBJ2-1	-	-	TRBV30	TGTGCCTGGAGTCCTTACAATGAGCAGTTCTTC	CAWSPYNEQFF
TRBJ2-2	TRBD1	-	TRBV15	TGTGCCACCAGCGTTGACAGGGGGACATCCGGGGAGCTGTTTTTT	CATSVDRGTSGELFF
TRBJ2-7	TRBD2	-	TRBV9	TGTGCCAGCAGCGCTCGAGGGACTAGCGGGAGTGGCGAGCAGTACTTC	CASSARGTSGSGEQYF
TRBJ1-5	-	-	TRBV28	TGTGCCAGCAGTTTCTTTCCCTACAGGGTTAATCGTAGCAATCAGCCCCAGCATTTT	CASSFFPYRVNRSNQPQHF
TRBJ2-4	TRBD1	-	TRBV29-1	TGCAGCGTAGACAGGGGAATGATCCCCTTAGCCAAAAACATTCAGTACTTC	CSVDRGMIPLAKNIQYF
TRBJ2-1	TRBD2	-	TRBV18	TGTGCCAGCTCACCACCCACGATGTATATAGGGAAGGGCGGGAGCGGTTACAATGAGCAGTTCTTC	CASSPPTMYIGKGGSGYNEQFF
TRBJ2-7	TRBD2	-	TRBV6-1	TGTGCCAGCAGTGAAGAACTAGCGGGAGCCTACGAGCAGTACTTC	CASSEELAGAYEQYF
TRBJ2-4	-	-	TRBV11-2	TGTGCCAGCAGCCGTGACAGTAACATTCAGTACTTC	CASSRDSNIQYF
TRBJ2-3	-	-	TRBV6-1	TGTGCCAGCAGTGAAATAGGCGGGGATACGCAGTATTTT	CASSEIGGDTQYF
TRBJ2-7	TRBD2	-	TRBV5-1	TGCGCCAGCAGCTTGGGGGAAAGGGGACTAGCGGGAGTCTCCGAGCAGTACTTC	CASSLGERGLAGVSEQYF
TRBJ2-7	TRBD2	-	TRBV28	TGTGCCAGCAGTTTGCGGCGGGAGGTCCCCCGGCTCGAGCAGTACTTC	CASSLRREVPRLEQYF
TRBJ1-1	-	-	TRBV7-8	TGTGCCAGCAGCTTCGGACAGAGGTCGGGGGGGAACACTGAAGCTTTCTTT	CASSFGQRSGGNTEAFF
TRBJ1-5	TRBD1	-	TRBV6-1	TGTGCCAGCAGTGGCCGGACAGGGTTCAATCAGCCCCAGCATTTT	CASSGRTGFNQPQHF
TRBJ2-7	TRBD2	few	TRBV13	TGTGCCAGCAGCTCCGGGACTAGCGGGAGTGTTTCCTACGAGCAGTACTTC	CASSSGTSGSVSYEQYF
TRBJ2-3	TRBD2	-	TRBV5-1	TGCGCCAGCAGCCCGGAGACTAGCGGGGGCCAGGATACGCAGTATTTT	CASSPETSGGQDTQYF
TRBJ2-7	TRBD2	-	TRBV6-1	TGTGCCAGCAGCGAGCGGGAGGGGTCCTACGAGCAGTACTTC	CASSEREGSYEQYF
TRBJ2-7	-	-	TRBV7-2	TGTGCCAGCAGCTTATTTAAGCGGACCTACGAGCAGTACTTC	CASSLFKRTYEQYF
TRBJ2-5	-	-	TRBV7-2	TGTGCCAGCACCCAAGGGGTTAGGGGGGGAGTGGGAGAGACCCAGTACTTC	CASTQGVRGGVGETQYF
TRBJ2-3	TRBD2	-	TRBV28	TGTGCCAGCAGTCTTGGGAGGAGACTAGCGGACTCCGCGGTGACGCAGTATTTT	CASSLGRRLADSAVTQYF
TRBJ1-1	-	-	TRBV5-1	TGCGCCAGCAGCTTGGGAACAGTAAGTGAAGCTTTCTTT	CASSLGTVSEAFF